This passage covers 29 T cell receptor beta chains from one sample sequenced in a study of blood T cells in healthy people across ages (dated by TCRdb to about 2015). Receptor libraries were prepared by 5' RACE. A second roughly 7 to 12 cycle PCR used a sample-barcoded 5' primer and a J-beta primer mix. TCRdb trimmed the raw reads at Q25, called clones with MiXCR and kept productive beta chains. Here each entry gathers all rows of one CDR3 protein and keeps the most common genes and DNA. A total of approximately 1,700,000 distinct CDR3 sequences appear in this sample, around 42% of them only once. 20% to 25% of the sample lies in the top ten. Sequencing was done on a sample of blood. The source of these receptors is a human donor in good health.

This rearrangement joins TRBV5-1 to TRBJ2-3, with D uncertain. The V end was cut by 1 base, the J end by 2 bases, with 14 bases between. From germline, CDR1 is SGHRS and CDR2 YFSETQ. The CDR3 has 16 amino acids. CDR3 DNA: TGCGCCAGCAGCTTGAACTACCTGCGGCCCACAGATACGCAGTATTTT. This encodes CASSLNYLRPTDTQYF. Together with reference TRBV5-1 and TRBJ2-3, the CDR3 gives the full variable domain: KAGVTQTPRYLIKTRGQQVTLSCSPISGHRSVSWYQQTPGQGLQFLFEYFSETQRNKGNFPGRFSGRQFSNSRSEMNVSTLELGDSALYLCASSLNYLRPTDTQYFGPGTRLTVL.

This chain joins TRBV28 and TRBJ2-1, with 9 bases lining up with TRBD2. This CDR3 region has 15 residues. Germline V gives CDR1 MDHEN, CDR2 SYDVKM. V dropped 6 bases and J dropped 10; count of bases not matched to a gene: 13. CDR3: CASSFLAGSSYEQFF. The CDR3 bases are TGTGCCAGCAGCTTCCTAGCGGGAAGCTCCTACGAGCAGTTCTTC.

Only one count was recorded for this clonotype. The CDR3 DNA reads as TGTGCCAGCAGTTTCCCCGGGACAGAATATGGCTACACCTTC. This encodes CASSFPGTEYGYTF. V gene TRBV28 combines with J gene TRBJ1-2, with 7 bases matching TRBD1. The CDR3 length is 14 residues. J gave up 5 bases and V 3 bases, and 6 bases lay outside the gene matches. Germline V gene sequence: CDR1 MDHEN, CDR2 SYDVKM.

J is TRBJ1-5 and V is TRBV7-9, with D maybe TRBD1 (5 bases). Germline V gene sequence: CDR1 SEHNR, CDR2 FQNEAQ (reference sequence). The CDR3 sequence is 11 residues long. Trimming shortened V by 8 bases and J by 4 bases, and 6 bases separated the two germline ends. The CDR3 region is CASGANQPQHF. The CDR3 nucleotides read TGTGCCAGCGGGGCGAATCAGCCCCAGCATTTT.

This chain uses TRBV7-2 with TRBJ2-7; possible D gene TRBD1, 6 bases. This CDR3 is 14 amino acids long. Germline V lookup: CDR1 SGHTA, CDR2 FQGNSA. Between the trimmed V and J ends, which lost 2 bases and 5 bases, there was a span of 13 bases. The DNA of the CDR3 is TGTGCCAGCAGCTTAAGGTCAGGGGACCACGAGCAGTACTTC. This codes for CASSLRSGDHEQYF.

The V gene is TRBV11-2, the J gene TRBJ1-1, with 7 positions matching TRBD1. The CDR3 is 16 amino acids. Germline CDR1 is SGHAT and CDR2 is FQNNGV. The V gene end was trimmed by 4 bases and the J gene end by 4 bases; junction bases not matched to a gene: 12. CDR3 protein: CASSSEYQQGSTEAFF. For the CDR3, the DNA is TGTGCCAGCAGCTCCGAGTACCAACAGGGGAGCACTGAAGCTTTCTTT.

This clonotype came up a few times. J is TRBJ2-7 and V is TRBV7-9; D remains ambiguous. This CDR3 is built from 12 residues. Trimming pared 1 base from V and 6 bases from J, leaving 7 bases between. The V gene's germline CDR1 is SEHNR and CDR2 FQNEAQ (reference sequence). CDR3 sequence (DNA): TGTGCCAGCAGCTTAGGCAGCCTCGAGCAGTACTTC. It is translated as CASSLGSLEQYF.

This clonotype was recorded at least ten times. V and J are TRBV29-1 and TRBJ2-1; 7 bases are a match to TRBD1. The CDR3 sequence is 13 residues long. CDR1 SQVTM and CDR2 ANQGSEA come from the germline V gene. The J segment lost 2 bases and the V segment lost 4 bases, leaving 2 bases of the junction unmatched. This CDR3 is CSVAGGAYNEQFF. In DNA, the CDR3 is TGCAGCGTTGCAGGGGGTGCCTACAATGAGCAGTTCTTC.

The rearrangement uses TRBV27 and TRBJ2-3, with TRBD2 matching over 9 bases. CDR1 is MNHEY, CDR2 SMNVEV, per germline (reference sequence). V lost 3 bases to trimming and J lost 4 bases; unmatched junction nucleotides: 5. CDR3 length: 15 amino acids. The CDR3 is CASSFLAGNADTQYF. The DNA of the CDR3 is TGTGCCAGCAGTTTTCTAGCGGGGAACGCAGATACGCAGTATTTT.

This clonotype was found a few times. The genes are TRBV15 and TRBJ2-3; 9 bases line up with TRBD1. From germline, CDR1 is LNHNV and CDR2 YYDKDF (reference sequence). This CDR3 comprises 15 residues. The V segment lost 2 bases and the J segment 5 bases; nucleotides outside the gene matches: 5. CDR3 sequence: CATSRTGGAGDTQYF. In DNA, the CDR3 is TGTGCCACCAGCAGAACAGGGGGCGCGGGAGATACGCAGTATTTT.

The chain recombines TRBV2 with TRBJ1-2; D unclear. Trimming left V 2 bases short and J 8 bases short, with 9 bases between. CDR3 size: 12 residues. In germline, CDR1 is SNHLY, CDR2 FYNNEI. The CDR3 nucleotides are TGTGCCAGCAGTGAAAGGGCGGGGGGCTACACCTTC. Encoded protein: CASSERAGGYTF. Filled out from reference TRBV2 and TRBJ1-2, the complete variable domain reads EPEVTQTPSHQVTQMGQEVILRCVPISNHLYFYWYRQILGQKVEFLVSFYNNEISEKSEIFDDQFSVERPDGSNFTLKIRSTKLEDSAMYFCASSERAGGYTFGSGTRLTVV.

The chain employs TRBV29-1 and TRBJ1-2; possible D gene TRBD1, 6 bases. Per the germline V gene, CDR1 is SQVTM and CDR2 is ANQGSEA. The CDR3 consists of 17 residues. Trimming took 4 bases from V and 0 from J, leaving 21 bases between them. The CDR3 bases are TGCAGCGTTGTGGGAAACAGGGTAGCCAGCCCTAACTATGGCTACACCTTC. This encodes CSVVGNRVASPNYGYTF.

The chain recombines TRBV7-2 with TRBJ1-2, with D maybe TRBD1 (6 bases). The germline gives CDR1 SGHTA, CDR2 FQGNSA. V was pared by 5 bases and J by 4 bases, with 20 bases between. This CDR3 spans 16 amino acids. The CDR3 region has the DNA TGTGCCAGCAGCCGGTTTATCCGCCAGGACAGCTATGGCTACACCTTC. Translation: CASSRFIRQDSYGYTF.

The genes are TRBV7-2 and TRBJ2-3, with 11 bases aligning to TRBD2. The CDR3 covers 14 residues. Trimming at V came to 4 bases and at J to 6 bases, leaving 3 bases not matched to a gene. Germline V CDR1 and CDR2: SGHTA, FQGNSA. The CDR3 loop reads CASSSIAGGDTQYF. DNA for the CDR3: TGTGCCAGCAGCTCTATAGCGGGAGGGGATACGCAGTATTTT.

In this sample, this clonotype turned up a few times. At one boundary the junction diverges from the germline segment, which might be a read error. This rearrangement joins TRBV24-1 to TRBJ2-5, with unresolved D. CDR3 length equals 15 residues. In germline, CDR1 is KGHDR, CDR2 SFDVKD. The CDR3, as DNA: TGTGCCACCAGTGGGGAAAGGACGGACCAAGGGACCCAGTACTTC. Encoded protein: CATSGERTDQGTQYF.

The chain links TRBV4-2 to TRBJ1-5; TRBD1 aligns across 7 bases. The V gene end was trimmed by 1 base and the J gene end by 1 base; junction bases not matched to a gene: 7. The CDR3 has 17 residues. Germline assignment: CDR1 LGHNA and CDR2 YNFKEQ. The CDR3 loop reads CASSQVPSRGSNQPQHF. In nucleotides, the CDR3 is TGTGCCAGCAGCCAAGTTCCCTCCAGGGGGAGCAATCAGCCCCAGCATTTT.

The J gene is TRBJ1-1, the V gene TRBV6-5, with D possibly being TRBD1 (5 bases). Germline assignment: CDR1 MNHEY and CDR2 SVGAGI. Trimming stripped 4 bases from V and 7 bases from J, with 13 bases between. The CDR3 is 13 amino acids. CDR3 nucleotide sequence: TGTGCCAGCAGTTCTCGCAGGGCGGGTGAAGCTTTCTTT. Translating gives CASSSRRAGEAFF.

A few counts support this clonotype. The V call is TRBV12-3 or TRBV12-4, the J call TRBJ1-6, with D perhaps matching TRBD1 (5 bases). V lost 8 bases, J lost 4 bases, and 21 bases lay in between. The CDR3 is made up of 17 amino acids. The CDR3 DNA follows: TGTGCCAGCCCCGATGACCGACAGTTTATTTATAATTCACCCCTCCACTTT. As protein: CASPDDRQFIYNSPLHF.

The chain is built from TRBV20-1 and TRBJ1-1, with TRBD1 matching over 7 bases. The CDR3 is 14 amino acids. V lost 1 base to trimming and J lost 1 base; unmatched junction nucleotides: 3. Germline values: CDR1 DFQATT, CDR2 SNEGSKA (reference sequence). For the CDR3, the DNA is TGCAGTGCTAGAGGAGGGGGCACGAACACTGAAGCTTTCTTT. Protein: CSARGGGTNTEAFF.

This CDR3 reads CASSRGAGTGTYEQYF. Written as DNA, the CDR3 is TGTGCCAGCAGCCGGGGAGCCGGGACAGGGACCTACGAGCAGTACTTC. The rearrangement uses TRBV7-6 and TRBJ2-7, with TRBD1 identical over 9 bases. Trimming at V came to 5 bases and at J to 2 bases, leaving 10 bases not matched to a gene. This CDR3 comprises 16 residues. The germline V gene has CDR1 SGHVS and CDR2 FNYEAQ.

This chain connects TRBV20-1 to TRBJ1-2, with 7 bases lining up with TRBD1. After removal of 1 base from V and 5 bases from J, the junction contained 7 bases not matched to a gene. CDR1 and CDR2 from the germline V gene are DFQATT and SNEGSKA (reference sequence). There are 14 residues in the CDR3. This CDR3 reads CSARGPQGSYGYTF. As DNA, the CDR3 is TGCAGTGCTAGAGGTCCACAGGGGAGTTATGGCTACACCTTC.

The rearrangement uses TRBV9 and TRBJ2-5; 10 nucleotides align to TRBD2. The last part of the DNA fits TRBJ2-7 better; the J call may be wrong. The CDR3 runs 14 residues. The germline gives CDR1 SGDLS, CDR2 YYNGEE. The CDR3 is CASSVSGGAVEQYF. CDR3 sequence (DNA): TGTGCCAGCAGCGTAAGCGGGGGGGCGGTCGAGCAGTACTTC.

This clonotype was detected once. The rearrangement joins TRBV7-3 to TRBJ2-2; TRBD1 matches 10 bases. The V and J ends lost 5 bases and 4 bases, in that order; junction bases with no gene match: 7. The CDR3 length is 16 residues. CDR1 and CDR2 (germline): SGHTA, FQGTGA. The CDR3 sequence is CASSPSTGGSTGELFF. As DNA, the CDR3 is TGTGCCAGCAGCCCCTCGACAGGGGGCAGCACCGGGGAGCTGTTTTTT.

V is TRBV6-2 or TRBV6-3 and J is TRBJ2-1; no clear D gene. The CDR3 spans 15 residues. CDR1 and CDR2 (germline): MNHEY, SVGEGT. V dropped 0 bases and J dropped 5 bases, with 11 bases sitting between them. The CDR3 region is CASSYSQARHNEQFF. The DNA of the CDR3 is TGTGCCAGCAGTTACTCCCAGGCGCGGCACAATGAGCAGTTCTTC.

As DNA, the CDR3 is TGCAGTGCGGTGGGGCGACAGGGTCCCAATCAGCCCCAGCATTTT. Translating gives CSAVGRQGPNQPQHF. The chain couples TRBV20-1 to TRBJ1-5; 7 positions match TRBD1. This CDR3 has 15 amino acids. Germline V gene sequence: CDR1 DFQATT, CDR2 SNEGSKA (reference sequence). V was clipped by 6 bases and J by 3 bases; unmatched bases: 11.

This clonotype has only a few counts. This chain connects TRBV20-1 to TRBJ2-1; D might be TRBD1 (5 bases). CDR3 size: 13 residues. Germline lookup yields CDR1 DFQATT and CDR2 SNEGSKA (reference sequence). V was pared by 0 bases and J by 9 bases, with 12 bases between. In DNA form, the CDR3 reads TGCAGTGCTAGAGATCGACAGCAGATTGAGCAGTTCTTC. It encodes CSARDRQQIEQFF.

CDR3 sequence (DNA): TGCAGTGCTAGAGCCGGGGGGGACTACAATGAGCAGTTCTTC. Amino acid sequence: CSARAGGDYNEQFF. V is TRBV20-1 and J is TRBJ2-1, with TRBD2 matching 8 bases. Germline V lookup: CDR1 DFQATT, CDR2 SNEGSKA (reference sequence). The V and J ends lost 1 base and 3 bases, in that order; junction bases with no gene match: 2. The CDR3 is 14 residues long.

This clonotype was seen a single time. The CDR3 loop is CASSLLELTDTQYF. CDR3 sequence (DNA): TGTGCCAGCAGTCTTTTAGAACTCACAGATACGCAGTATTTT. The chain uses TRBV6-2 or TRBV6-3 and TRBJ2-3, with D unresolved. Looked up from germline, CDR1 is MNHEY and CDR2 is SVGEGT. The CDR3 spans 14 residues. V lost 5 bases to trimming and J lost 2 bases, with 11 bases between them.

The table lists this clonotype with many counts. The V and J genes are TRBV4-1 and TRBJ2-5; D is possibly TRBD2 (5 bases). Germline V gene data show CDR1 as MGHRA and CDR2 as YSYEKL. With 0 bases removed from V and 2 bases from J, the gap between germline ends came to 7 bases. The CDR3 is 14 residues long. In DNA, the CDR3 is TGCGCCAGCAGCCAAGATCGCGGGCAAGAGACCCAGTACTTC. This gives the protein CASSQDRGQETQYF.